The present T cell receptor (beta chain) was sequenced within a study of cytomegalovirus exposure and HLA in healthy donors. The PCR had 60 Vbeta and 13 Jbeta primers. The table came from immunoSEQ multiplex PCR; TCRdb's copy has only in-frame clones and leaves some out. In all, the sample yields about 62,000 clones. About this clone itself: An end of the junction does not agree with germline; a read error may underlie this.

Germline V gene lookup returns CDR1 GTSNPN and CDR2 SVGIG (reference sequence). This CDR3 contains 11 residues. The receptor was derived from a man in his thirties or forties in good health and CMV-seropositive. The J gene is TRBJ1-1, the V gene TRBV30; no firm D call. What was sequenced was PBMCs. CDR3 residues: CAWSVGLEDFF. Here the CDR3 DNA reads TGTGCCTGGAGTGTTGGACTCGAAGATTTCTTT.